What follows are 5 T cell receptor beta chains derived from one specimen sequenced in a study of cytomegalovirus exposure and HLA in healthy donors (TCRdb year 2017). Library construction relied on the immunoSEQ multiplex PCR assay. For the multiplex PCR, a mixture combining 60 forward primers for TCR Vbeta segments and 13 reverse primers for TCR Jbeta segments was used. TCRdb took this table from immuneACCESS and kept in-frame rearrangements with V and J called. Such tables lack part of the clones; where checked against another copy, unresolved V genes explain under half of the gap, and the rest is unexplained. For this sample there are 120,000 to 150,000 clones; approximately 70% appear just once. The biggest ten clones account for roughly an eighth of the sample. The sequencing sample was made of PBMCs. These receptors were obtained from a human donor in good health.

This clone was detected only once. This chain joins TRBV4-1 and TRBJ2-5; D not resolved. Near its end, the DNA agrees better with TRBJ2-7, so the J call may be wrong. Germline assignment: CDR1 MGHRA and CDR2 YSYEKL. This CDR3 comprises 16 residues. The CDR3 DNA reads TGCGCCAGCAGCCTAATCCCAGGTCCTAAAGGCTACGAGCAGTACTTC. Amino acid sequence: CASSLIPGPKGYEQYF.

This clone was counted only a few times. CDR3 in amino acids: CASTLHGYGYTF. The CDR3 DNA reads TGTGCCAGCACCCTCCACGGCTATGGCTACACCTTC. The chain is built from TRBV6-6 and TRBJ1-2; D not resolved. V dropped 7 bases and J dropped 4 bases, with 10 bases sitting between them. CDR1 is MNHNY, CDR2 SVGAGI, per germline (reference sequence). This CDR3 is 12 amino acids long.

The chain uses TRBV5-5 and TRBJ2-2; 7 bases are shared with TRBD1. Germline-derived CDR1 and CDR2 are SGHKS and YYEKEE (reference sequence). The CDR3 is 14 amino acids. Trimming at V came to 1 base and at J to 6 bases, leaving 3 bases not matched to a gene. The CDR3 nucleotides are TGTGCCAGCAGCTTGCCCCAGGGGGCCGGGGAGCTGTTTTTT. Protein: CASSLPQGAGELFF.

This chain links TRBV19 with TRBJ2-2; D is unresolved. Per germline, CDR1 LNHDA and CDR2 SQIVND (reference sequence). V was cut by 0 bases and J by 6 bases, with 20 bases left in between. The CDR3 consists of 18 residues. CDR3 nucleotide sequence: TGTGCCAGTAGTATAGATCTAGGAGAATACACGAGTTCCGGGGAGCTGTTTTTT. This codes for CASSIDLGEYTSSGELFF.

This chain joins TRBV5-4 and TRBJ2-3, with 7 bases that match TRBD1. Germline V gene data show CDR1 as SGHNT and CDR2 as YYREEE (reference sequence). The junction had 4 bases not matched to a gene; V was cut back by 0 bases and J by 3 bases. The CDR3 covers 15 residues. The CDR3 reads CASSLDPQGTDTQYF. CDR3 DNA: TGTGCCAGCAGCTTGGACCCACAGGGGACAGATACGCAGTATTTT.